This is a list of T cell receptor beta chains from one sample in a study of HIV-infected patients and healthy controls. One entry per CDR3 protein results from TCRdb running MiXCR on the 5' RACE reads. The sample yields approximately 5,700 distinct CDR3 sequences, roughly 25% seen once. The sample consisted of blood, taken before antiretroviral therapy. These receptors all come from an adult with HIV infection. CDR3s include the opening cysteine and the closing phenylalanine or tryptophan. Each record gives: V gene, J gene, clone size, D gene, CDR3 DNA, CDR3 protein. The D gene is left open where the match is weak. Not all rows give a size; the values are once, few, many and, for expanded clones, a class.

TRBV10-2	TRBJ2-4	many	TRBD2	TGCGCCAGCAGCGGGGGGGCGAACAGGGCCCTAGCCAAAAACATTCAGTACTTC	CASSGGANRALAKNIQYF
TRBV29-1	TRBJ2-5	many	NA	TGCAGCGTTGAAACGGGGTGGCAAGAGACCCAGTACTTC	CSVETGWQETQYF
TRBV7-8	TRBJ1-1	few	NA	TGTGCCAGCAGCTCAGGACTAGACAGGCCCCAAGGTGAAGCTTTCTTT	CASSSGLDRPQGEAFF
TRBV20-1	TRBJ2-7	NA	TRBD1	TGCAGTGCTAGTGGGGACAGGAGGACCTACGAGCAGTACTTC	CSASGDRRTYEQYF
TRBV10-1	TRBJ2-1	medium-sized	TRBD2	TGCGCCAGCAGCCCCGGGGCGAGCGGGGAGAGCTCATACAATGAGCAGTTCTTC	CASSPGASGESSYNEQFF
TRBV19	TRBJ1-2	many	NA	TGTGCCAGTAGTATTCACGGTCAGCTCAATTATAACTATGGCTACACCTTC	CASSIHGQLNYNYGYTF
TRBV6-6	TRBJ1-5	medium-sized	NA	TGTGCCAGCGTTAGACTCGGGTCGGATCAGCCCCAGCATTTT	CASVRLGSDQPQHF
TRBV5-1	TRBJ2-1	many	TRBD1	TGCGCCAGCAGCTTGATGACAGGGGCCTACAATGAGCAGTTCTTC	CASSLMTGAYNEQFF
TRBV29-1	TRBJ1-5	NA	NA	TGCAGCGTGAACGGAGGTTCGGGCAATCAGCCCCAGCATTTT	CSVNGGSGNQPQHF
TRBV7-3	TRBJ1-6	NA	NA	TGTGCCAGCTTAGAGGGCTTTATAAGTAATTCACCCCTCCACTTT	CASLEGFISNSPLHF
TRBV7-9	TRBJ1-3	NA	NA	TGTGCCAGCAGCCTTGCAGGGGACTATGGAAACACCATATATTTT	CASSLAGDYGNTIYF
TRBV12-3/TRBV12-4	TRBJ2-7	few	NA	TGTGCCAGCACTCAGGGGGGTTGGGCCTACGAGCAGTACTTC	CASTQGGWAYEQYF
TRBV27	TRBJ1-5	medium-sized	NA	TGTGCCAGCAGTTCCCATTTCAGTTATCAGCCCCAGCATTTT	CASSSHFSYQPQHF
TRBV18	TRBJ1-5	NA	NA	TGTGCCAGCTCACCAGTAAGAGCTTATCAGCCCCAGCATTTT	CASSPVRAYQPQHF
TRBV5-1	TRBJ2-1	many	TRBD2	TGCGCCAGCAGCTTTAACGGGGGGGTATACAATGAGCAGTTCTTC	CASSFNGGVYNEQFF
TRBV7-9	TRBJ2-3	many	NA	TGTGCCAGCATCCCACCGGAGGCATCCACAGATACGCAGTATTTT	CASIPPEASTDTQYF
TRBV9	TRBJ2-3	medium-sized	NA	TGTGCCAGCAGCCCGCGTCCGACAGGCCGAGATACGCAGTATTTT	CASSPRPTGRDTQYF
TRBV29-1	TRBJ2-5	NA	NA	TGCAGCGTTGAAAACAGGGTTCTTCAAGAGACCCAGTACTTC	CSVENRVLQETQYF
TRBV6-2/TRBV6-3	TRBJ1-5	NA	TRBD1	TGTGCCAGCAGTTCGACAGGGTATGGGCAGCCCCAGCATTTT	CASSSTGYGQPQHF
TRBV6-6	TRBJ1-4	medium-sized	NA	TGTGCCAGCAGTTACCCCGGCCAGTCCAATGAAAAACTGTTTTTT	CASSYPGQSNEKLFF
TRBV7-9	TRBJ2-3	many	NA	TGTGCCAGCAGCTCCTCAAATACGCAGTATTTT	CASSSSNTQYF
TRBV7-9	TRBJ2-1	NA	TRBD2	TGTGCCAGCAGCACCATAGCGGGAGCTGAATCGGATGAGCAGTTCTTC	CASSTIAGAESDEQFF
TRBV7-6	TRBJ1-1	few	TRBD1	TGTGCCAGCAGCTTACAGGGGGGGGTCACTGAAGCTTTCTTT	CASSLQGGVTEAFF
TRBV2	TRBJ2-1	few	NA	TGTGCCAGCAGTTGGGCCGGGGAGCAGTTCTTC	CASSWAGEQFF
TRBV4-1	TRBJ1-1	once	NA	TGCGCCAGAAGAAGGAAAGGGGGAAATGAAGATTTATTT	CARRRKGGNEDLF
TRBV13	TRBJ2-7	many	NA	TGTGCCAGCAGCTTAGCCCAAGCCGACGAGCAGTACTTC	CASSLAQADEQYF
TRBV9	TRBJ2-1	few	NA	TGTGCCAGCAGCGCGGGTCTAGGGGGGGGCCGGAATGAGCAGTTCTTC	CASSAGLGGGRNEQFF
TRBV7-8	TRBJ2-3	medium-sized	NA	TGTGCCAGCAGCCACAGGGAGTCCCCCTCTATTATCGCGCAGTATTTT	CASSHRESPSIIAQYF
TRBV7-3	TRBJ2-1	NA	TRBD2	TGTGCCAGCAGCTCGGGACTAGCCGATGAGCAGTTCTTC	CASSSGLADEQFF
TRBV5-6	TRBJ2-3	medium-sized	NA	TGTGCCAGCAGTTTCAGCGGAGATACGCAGTATTTT	CASSFSGDTQYF
TRBV9	TRBJ2-3	medium-sized	TRBD2	TGTGCCAGCAGCGTAGGGACTAGCGGAAGCACAGATACGCAGTATTTT	CASSVGTSGSTDTQYF
TRBV2	TRBJ2-3	medium-sized	NA	TGTGCCAGCAGTGAAGGGCCCACAGATACGCAGTATTTT	CASSEGPTDTQYF
TRBV4-3	TRBJ2-3	many	NA	TGCGCCAGCAGCCAAGATATGGGGGCAGATACGCAGTATTTT	CASSQDMGADTQYF
TRBV7-2	TRBJ2-3	NA	NA	TGTGCCAGCAGCTTAATGGGACACCTTCAAGATACGCAGTATTTT	CASSLMGHLQDTQYF
TRBV29-1	TRBJ1-1	medium-sized	NA	TGCAGCGTTGAAGGAGGGAACACTGAAGCTTTCTTT	CSVEGGNTEAFF
TRBV6-2/TRBV6-3	TRBJ1-5	NA	NA	TGTGCCAGCAGAATCGCAGGCGGGGGCAATCAGCCCCAGCATTTT	CASRIAGGGNQPQHF
TRBV27	TRBJ2-1	NA	TRBD1	TGTGCCAGCAGTGGGGACAGGGTCTACAATGAGCAGTTCTTC	CASSGDRVYNEQFF
TRBV11-2	TRBJ1-1	medium-sized	NA	TGTGCCAGCAGCCCCGACGGCGCCATAGAGAACACTGAAGCTTTCTTT	CASSPDGAIENTEAFF
TRBV18	TRBJ1-4	medium-sized	NA	TGTGCCAGCTCACAGTGGAGTCCTCGTACAACTAATGAAAAACTGTTTTTT	CASSQWSPRTTNEKLFF
TRBV12-3/TRBV12-4	TRBJ1-2	NA	NA	TGTGCCAGCAGTTTATTCGGACATCATGGCTACACCTTC	CASSLFGHHGYTF
TRBV24-1	TRBJ2-7	medium-sized	NA	TGTGCCACCAGTGATGGGGAGGAGCAGTACTTC	CATSDGEEQYF
TRBV4-3	TRBJ1-1	NA	NA	TGCGCCAGCAGCCAAGATGGGGGACCCGGCGGCACTGAAGCTTTCTTT	CASSQDGGPGGTEAFF
TRBV28	TRBJ2-6	medium-sized	TRBD1	TGTGCCAGCAGCCTCAGGGGGACTGGGGCCAACGTCCTGACTTTC	CASSLRGTGANVLTF
TRBV7-8	TRBJ1-5	medium-sized	NA	TGTGCCAGCAGCTTAGCCCTCGCCGGTGGCAATCAGCCCCAGCATTTT	CASSLALAGGNQPQHF
TRBV28	TRBJ1-4	many	TRBD1	TGTGCCAGCAGTTTTCACAGGGGCTGGGAAAAACTGTTTTTT	CASSFHRGWEKLFF
TRBV6-2/TRBV6-3	TRBJ1-5	many	NA	TGTGCCATCCAGACGGGGCGTAGCAATCAGCCCCAGCATTTT	CAIQTGRSNQPQHF
TRBV11-1	TRBJ2-3	NA	NA	TGTGCCAGCAGCTTATCCGGGATGGATACGCAGTATTTT	CASSLSGMDTQYF
TRBV10-3	TRBJ2-3	many	NA	TGTGCCATCAGACGTGGCGGAGGGGCCGGGACAGATACGCAGTATTTT	CAIRRGGGAGTDTQYF
TRBV9	TRBJ2-1	medium-sized	NA	TGTGCCAGCAGCGTAGAAGGTGCGCAGATGGGGCGCGGTGAGCAGTTCTTC	CASSVEGAQMGRGEQFF
TRBV7-4	TRBJ2-5	medium-sized	NA	TGTGCCAGCAGCTCGGAAAGCGACGCCCAGTACTTC	CASSSESDAQYF
TRBV7-2	TRBJ2-7	NA	TRBD1	TGTGCCAGCAGCTTAGCGGTCAGGGGGCAGAACGGGCAGTACTTC	CASSLAVRGQNGQYF
TRBV6-5	TRBJ2-7	medium-sized	NA	TGTGCCAGCAGTTACTCGCCCGTCTCCTACGAGCAGTACTTC	CASSYSPVSYEQYF
TRBV6-5	TRBJ1-4	medium-sized	TRBD1	TGTGCCAGCAGGCGCGGGACAGGGCTCACAACTAATGAAAAACTGTTTTTT	CASRRGTGLTTNEKLFF
TRBV14	TRBJ2-7	many	NA	TGTGCCAGCAGCCAAGATTATGGGGGCGAGCAGTACTTC	CASSQDYGGEQYF
TRBV7-2	TRBJ2-7	few	NA	TGTGCCAGCCTACCACCCCGGGACGAGCAGTACTTC	CASLPPRDEQYF
TRBV19	TRBJ2-6	NA	TRBD1	TGTGCCAGTAGTACACGGGACAGCTCTGGGGCCAACGTCCTGACTTTC	CASSTRDSSGANVLTF
TRBV27	TRBJ2-2	medium-sized	NA	TGTGCCAGCAAAAGGGCCCTTTCTCTAACAGCCGGGGAGCTGTTTTTT	CASKRALSLTAGELFF
TRBV27	TRBJ2-3	many	NA	TGTGCCAGCAGTTTATTTGGCGGGTACGCACAAGATACGCAGTATTTT	CASSLFGGYAQDTQYF